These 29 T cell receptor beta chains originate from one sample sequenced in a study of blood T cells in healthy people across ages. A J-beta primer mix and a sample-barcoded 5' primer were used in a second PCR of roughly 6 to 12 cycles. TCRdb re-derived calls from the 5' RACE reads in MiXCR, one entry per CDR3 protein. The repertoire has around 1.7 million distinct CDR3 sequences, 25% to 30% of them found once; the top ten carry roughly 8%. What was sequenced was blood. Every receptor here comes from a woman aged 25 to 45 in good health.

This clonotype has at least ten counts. CDR3 DNA sequence: TGCAGCGTTACTGACAGCTCTGGGGCCAACGTCCTGACTTTC. This gives the protein CSVTDSSGANVLTF. The chain links TRBV29-1 to TRBJ2-6; the D gene is possibly TRBD1 (5 bases). Trimming removed 5 bases at V and 0 bases at J, with 8 bases between. In germline, CDR1 is SQVTM, CDR2 ANQGSEA. The CDR3 has 14 amino acids.

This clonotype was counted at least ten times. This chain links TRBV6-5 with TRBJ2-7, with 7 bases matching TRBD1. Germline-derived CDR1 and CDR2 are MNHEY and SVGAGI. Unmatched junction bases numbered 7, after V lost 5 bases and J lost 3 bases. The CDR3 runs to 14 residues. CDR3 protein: CASSRDSFIYEQYF. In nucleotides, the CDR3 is TGTGCCAGCAGTCGGGACAGCTTCATCTACGAGCAGTACTTC.

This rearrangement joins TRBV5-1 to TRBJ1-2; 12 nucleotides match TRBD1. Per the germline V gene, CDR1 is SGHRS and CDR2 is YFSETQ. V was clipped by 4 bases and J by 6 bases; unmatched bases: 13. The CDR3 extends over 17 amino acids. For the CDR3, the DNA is TGCGCCAGCAGCCCGGGACAGGGGGCGTTTGGAAGAGATGGCTACACCTTC. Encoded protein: CASSPGQGAFGRDGYTF.

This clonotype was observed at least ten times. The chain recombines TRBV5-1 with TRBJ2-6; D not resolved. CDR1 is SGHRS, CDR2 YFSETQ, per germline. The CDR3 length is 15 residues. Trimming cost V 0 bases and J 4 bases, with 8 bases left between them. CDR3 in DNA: TGCGCCAGCAGCTTGGTTGGGGTCGGGGCCAACGTCCTGACTTTC. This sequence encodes CASSLVGVGANVLTF.

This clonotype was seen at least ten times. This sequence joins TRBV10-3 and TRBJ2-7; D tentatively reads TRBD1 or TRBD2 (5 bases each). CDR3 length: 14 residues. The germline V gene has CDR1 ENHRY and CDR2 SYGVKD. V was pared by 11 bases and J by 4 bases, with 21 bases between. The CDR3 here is CASRAGSGNYEQYF. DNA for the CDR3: TGTGCCTCCAGGGCGGGCTCAGGGAATTACGAGCAGTACTTC.

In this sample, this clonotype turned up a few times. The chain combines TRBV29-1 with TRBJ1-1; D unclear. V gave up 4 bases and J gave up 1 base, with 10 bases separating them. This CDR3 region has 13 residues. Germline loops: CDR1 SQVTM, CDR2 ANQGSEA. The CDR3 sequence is CSVGRLQNTEAFF. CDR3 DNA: TGCAGCGTTGGCCGACTCCAGAACACTGAAGCTTTCTTT.

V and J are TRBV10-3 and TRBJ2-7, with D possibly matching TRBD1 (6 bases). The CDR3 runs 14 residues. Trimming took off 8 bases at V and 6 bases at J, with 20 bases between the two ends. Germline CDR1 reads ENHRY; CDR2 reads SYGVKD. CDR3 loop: CAISAWTDVSEQYF. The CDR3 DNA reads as TGTGCCATCTCGGCTTGGACAGATGTTTCCGAGCAGTACTTC.

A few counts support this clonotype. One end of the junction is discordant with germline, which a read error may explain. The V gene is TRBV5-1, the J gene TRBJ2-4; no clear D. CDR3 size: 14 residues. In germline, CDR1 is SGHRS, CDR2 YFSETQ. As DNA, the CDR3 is TGCGCCAACAGCCCGCGAGTAGCCAAAAACATTCAGTACTTC. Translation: CANSPRVAKNIQYF.

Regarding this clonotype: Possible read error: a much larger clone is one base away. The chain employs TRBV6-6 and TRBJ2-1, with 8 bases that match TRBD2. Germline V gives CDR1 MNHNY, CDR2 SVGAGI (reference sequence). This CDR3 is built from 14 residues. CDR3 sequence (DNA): TGTGCCAGCAGTTGGGGGACTAGACAGAATGAGCAGGTCTTC. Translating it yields CASSWGTRQNEQVF.

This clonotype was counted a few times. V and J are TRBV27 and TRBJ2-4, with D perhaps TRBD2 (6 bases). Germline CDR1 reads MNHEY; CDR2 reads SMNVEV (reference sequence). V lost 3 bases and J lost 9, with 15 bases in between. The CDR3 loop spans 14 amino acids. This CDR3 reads CASSFRRGGGIQYF. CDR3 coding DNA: TGTGCCAGCAGTTTTAGGAGGGGTGGCGGCATTCAGTACTTC.

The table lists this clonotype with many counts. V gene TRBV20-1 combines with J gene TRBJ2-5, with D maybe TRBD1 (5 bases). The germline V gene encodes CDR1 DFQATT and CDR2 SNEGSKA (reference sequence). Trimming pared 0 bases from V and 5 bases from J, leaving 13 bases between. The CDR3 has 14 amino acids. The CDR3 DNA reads TGCAGTGCTAGAGATCAAGGGGTGAGGGAGACCCAGTACTTC. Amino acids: CSARDQGVRETQYF.

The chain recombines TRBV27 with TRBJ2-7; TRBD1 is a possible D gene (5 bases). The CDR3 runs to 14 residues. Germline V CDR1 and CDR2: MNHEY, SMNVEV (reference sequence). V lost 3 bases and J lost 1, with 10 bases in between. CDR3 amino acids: CASSLGRLSYEQYF. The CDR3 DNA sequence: TGTGCCAGCAGTTTGGGGCGGCTTTCCTACGAGCAGTACTTC.

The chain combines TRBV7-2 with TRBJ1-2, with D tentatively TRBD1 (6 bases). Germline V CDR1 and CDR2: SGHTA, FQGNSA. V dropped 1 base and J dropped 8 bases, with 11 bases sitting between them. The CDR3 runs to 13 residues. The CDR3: CASSLGTGQGYTF. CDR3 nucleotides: TGTGCCAGCAGCTTAGGCACAGGGCAAGGCTACACCTTC.

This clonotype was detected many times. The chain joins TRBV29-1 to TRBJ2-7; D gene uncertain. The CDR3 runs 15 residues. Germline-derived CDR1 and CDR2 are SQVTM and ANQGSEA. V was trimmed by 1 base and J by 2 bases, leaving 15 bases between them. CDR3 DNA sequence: TGCAGCGTTGAAGTTCCCTATGCCGTTACCTACGAGCAGTACTTC. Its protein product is CSVEVPYAVTYEQYF.

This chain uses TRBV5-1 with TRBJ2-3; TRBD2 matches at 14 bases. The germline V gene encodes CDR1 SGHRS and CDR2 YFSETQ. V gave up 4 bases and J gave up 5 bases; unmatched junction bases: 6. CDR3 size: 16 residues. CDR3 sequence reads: CASSLPGLAGVDTQYF. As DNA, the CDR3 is TGCGCCAGCAGCCTTCCGGGACTAGCGGGAGTAGATACGCAGTATTTT.

The CDR3 nucleotides are TGTGCCAGCAGCTTACAGGGCCAGGGCTACAATGAGCAGTACTTC. Translating gives CASSLQGQGYNEQYF. The chain recombines TRBV7-9 with TRBJ2-1; possible D gene TRBD1, 5 bases. TRBJ2-7 explains the end of the DNA better; the J call may be wrong. This CDR3 spans 15 amino acids. Germline CDR1 and CDR2: SEHNR and FQNEAQ (reference sequence).

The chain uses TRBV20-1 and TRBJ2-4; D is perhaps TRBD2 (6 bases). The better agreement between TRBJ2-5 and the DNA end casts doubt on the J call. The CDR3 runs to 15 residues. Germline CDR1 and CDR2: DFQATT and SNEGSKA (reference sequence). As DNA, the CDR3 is TGCAGTGCTAGAGATTTTTCACTAGCCCAAGAGACCCAGTACTTC. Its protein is CSARDFSLAQETQYF.

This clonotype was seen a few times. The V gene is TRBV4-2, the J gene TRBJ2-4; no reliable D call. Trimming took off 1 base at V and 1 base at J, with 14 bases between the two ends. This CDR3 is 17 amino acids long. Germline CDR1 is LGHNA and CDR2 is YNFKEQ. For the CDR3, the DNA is TGTGCCAGCAGCCAAGTAGGAAGGACCCTGGCCAAAAACATTCAGTACTTC. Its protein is CASSQVGRTLAKNIQYF.

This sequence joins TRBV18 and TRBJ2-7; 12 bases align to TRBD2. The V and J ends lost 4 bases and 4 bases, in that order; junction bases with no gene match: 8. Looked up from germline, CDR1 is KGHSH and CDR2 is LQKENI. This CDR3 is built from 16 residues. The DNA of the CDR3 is TGTGCCAGCTCACAGACTAGCGGGAGCCCTCTTTACGAGCAGTACTTC. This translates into CASSQTSGSPLYEQYF.

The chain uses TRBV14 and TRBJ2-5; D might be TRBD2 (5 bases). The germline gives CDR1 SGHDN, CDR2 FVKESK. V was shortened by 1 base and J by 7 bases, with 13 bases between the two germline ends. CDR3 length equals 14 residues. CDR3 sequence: CASSQVTGLGTQYF. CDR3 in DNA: TGTGCCAGCAGCCAAGTGACGGGGTTGGGGACCCAGTACTTC.

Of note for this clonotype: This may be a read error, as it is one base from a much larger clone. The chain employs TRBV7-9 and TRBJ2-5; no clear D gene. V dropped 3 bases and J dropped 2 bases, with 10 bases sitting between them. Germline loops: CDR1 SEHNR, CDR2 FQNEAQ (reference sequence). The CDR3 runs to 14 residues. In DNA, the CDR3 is TGTGCCAGCAGCTTCCTTTGGGGACAAGAGACCCAGTACTTC. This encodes CASSFLWGQETQYF.

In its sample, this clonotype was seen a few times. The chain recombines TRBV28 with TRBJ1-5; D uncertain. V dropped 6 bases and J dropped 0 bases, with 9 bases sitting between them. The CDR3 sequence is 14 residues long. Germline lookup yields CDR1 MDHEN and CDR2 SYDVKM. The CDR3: CASSLPDSNQPQHF. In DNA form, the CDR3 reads TGTGCCAGCAGCTTACCAGATAGCAATCAGCCCCAGCATTTT. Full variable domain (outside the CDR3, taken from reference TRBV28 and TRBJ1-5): DVKVTQSSRYLVKRTGEKVFLECVQDMDHENMFWYRQDPGLGLRLIYFSYDVKMKEKGDIPEGYSVSREKKERFSLILESASTNQTSMYLCASSLPDSNQPQHFGDGTRLSIL.

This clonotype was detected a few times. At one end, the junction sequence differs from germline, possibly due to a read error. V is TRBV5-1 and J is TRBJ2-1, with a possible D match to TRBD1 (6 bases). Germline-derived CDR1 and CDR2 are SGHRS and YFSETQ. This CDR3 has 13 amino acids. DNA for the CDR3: TGCGTCAGCAGCTACGGACAGCTCAATGAGCAGTTCTTC. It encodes CVSSYGQLNEQFF.

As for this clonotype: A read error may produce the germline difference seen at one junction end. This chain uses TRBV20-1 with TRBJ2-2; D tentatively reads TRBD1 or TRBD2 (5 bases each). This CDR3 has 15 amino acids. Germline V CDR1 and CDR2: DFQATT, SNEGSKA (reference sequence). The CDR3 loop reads CSTRVQETNTGELFF. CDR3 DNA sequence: TGCAGTACTAGAGTACAGGAAACGAACACCGGGGAGCTGTTTTTT.

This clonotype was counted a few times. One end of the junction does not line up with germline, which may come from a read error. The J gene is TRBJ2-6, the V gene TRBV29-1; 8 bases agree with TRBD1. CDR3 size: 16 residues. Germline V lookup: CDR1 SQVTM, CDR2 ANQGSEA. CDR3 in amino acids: CSASGQAGSGANVRTF. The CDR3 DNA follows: TGCAGCGCTTCGGGACAGGCGGGATCTGGGGCCAACGTCCGGACTTTC.

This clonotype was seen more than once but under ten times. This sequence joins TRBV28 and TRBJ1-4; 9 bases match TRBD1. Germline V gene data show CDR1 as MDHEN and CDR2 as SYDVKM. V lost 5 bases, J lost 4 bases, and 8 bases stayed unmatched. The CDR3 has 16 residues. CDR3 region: CASSQGQGRNNEKLFF. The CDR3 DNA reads TGTGCCAGCAGTCAGGGACAGGGACGAAATAATGAAAAACTGTTTTTT.

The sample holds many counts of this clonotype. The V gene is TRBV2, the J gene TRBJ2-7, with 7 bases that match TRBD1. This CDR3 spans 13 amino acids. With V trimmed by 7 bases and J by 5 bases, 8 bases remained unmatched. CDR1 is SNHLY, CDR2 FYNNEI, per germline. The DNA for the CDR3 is TGTGCCAGCACCGAGACAGGGTTGGACGAGCAGTACTTC. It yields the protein CASTETGLDEQYF. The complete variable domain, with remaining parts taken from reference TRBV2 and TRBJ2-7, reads EPEVTQTPSHQVTQMGQEVILRCVPISNHLYFYWYRQILGQKVEFLVSFYNNEISEKSEIFDDQFSVERPDGSNFTLKIRSTKLEDSAMYFCASTETGLDEQYFGPGTRLTVT.

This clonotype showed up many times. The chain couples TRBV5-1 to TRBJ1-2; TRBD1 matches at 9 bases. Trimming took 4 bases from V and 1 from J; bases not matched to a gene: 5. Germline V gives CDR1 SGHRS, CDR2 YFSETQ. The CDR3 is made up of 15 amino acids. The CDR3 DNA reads TGCGCCAGCAGCCCCGGGACAGGGATTAACTATGGCTACACCTTC. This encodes CASSPGTGINYGYTF.

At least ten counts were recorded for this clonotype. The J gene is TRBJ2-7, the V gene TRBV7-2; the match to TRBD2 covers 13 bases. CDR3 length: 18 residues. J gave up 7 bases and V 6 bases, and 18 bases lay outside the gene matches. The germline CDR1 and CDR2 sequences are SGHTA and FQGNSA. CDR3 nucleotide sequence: TGTGCCAGCAGTGATGAAAAAACTAGCGGGAGGGCCCTAGGTGAGCAGTACTTC. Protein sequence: CASSDEKTSGRALGEQYF.